The rows below give T cell receptor beta chains drawn from one sample of a study of T cells in Graves' hyperthyroidism and ophthalmopathy. TCRdb processed the multiplex PCR reads anew with MiXCR; each CDR3 protein has one entry. The repertoire holds more than 250,000 distinct CDR3 sequences, with roughly 15% as singletons. The sample comprised blood. These receptors all stem from a woman in her forties or fifties with Graves' hyperthyroidism that later progressed to Graves' ophthalmopathy. CDR3s include the opening cysteine and the closing phenylalanine or tryptophan. D genes are given only for firm matches. The size of a clone is reported for some rows only, either as once, few or many, or as a class for expanded clones.

>NA|TRBV18|NA|TRBJ2-7
TGTGCCAGCTCACCCACTACGGGCGAGCAGTACTTC
CASSPTTGEQYF
>NA|TRBV6-1|NA|TRBJ1-5
TGTGCCAGCAGTCCCCAAGTGGGATTCAATCAGCCCCAGCATTTT
CASSPQVGFNQPQHF
>many|TRBV3-1|NA|TRBJ1-2
TGTGCCAGCAGCCAAGATAGCCAGCTCTATGGCTACACCTTC
CASSQDSQLYGYTF
>many|TRBV2|TRBD2|TRBJ2-5
TGTGCCAGCAGCTTTGGGACTAGCGGGTCCCAAGAGACCCAGTACTTC
CASSFGTSGSQETQYF
>few|TRBV27|TRBD1|TRBJ2-2
TGTGCCAGCAAAACAGGGGGAATCACCGGGGAGCTGTTTTTT
CASKTGGITGELFF
>many|TRBV20-1|NA|TRBJ1-5
TGCAGTGTCGGAAGTGACAATCAGCCCCAGCATTTT
CSVGSDNQPQHF
>NA|TRBV9|NA|TRBJ2-7
TGTGCCAGCAGCGTAGACCTGGTTACCTACGAGCAGTACTTC
CASSVDLVTYEQYF
>NA|TRBV2|TRBD1|TRBJ1-4
TGTGCCAGCAGTCCTACAGGGGGGCCGGATCAGTTAGATGAAAAACTGTTTTTT
CASSPTGGPDQLDEKLFF
>few|TRBV24-1|NA|TRBJ1-2
TGTGCCACCAGTGATTTGTCCCTTAACTATGGCTACACCTTC
CATSDLSLNYGYTF
>many|TRBV5-4|NA|TRBJ1-1
TGTGCCAGCAGCCAAGACACAACAAACACTGAAGCTTTCTTT
CASSQDTTNTEAFF
>many|TRBV6-2/TRBV6-3|NA|TRBJ2-2
TGTGCCAGCAGCCGCCCCCGGCTAAATGGCGGGGAGCTGTTTTTT
CASSRPRLNGGELFF
>NA|TRBV9|TRBD2|TRBJ2-5
TGTGCCAGCAGCCAACAGCGGGAGTGGGGGGAGACCCAGTACTTC
CASSQQREWGETQYF
>many|TRBV12-3/TRBV12-4|TRBD2|TRBJ2-5
TGTGCCAGCAGTGGACTAGCGGGAGCCGAAGAGACCCAGTACTTC
CASSGLAGAEETQYF
>NA|TRBV5-1|TRBD1|TRBJ2-5
TGCGCCAGCAGACAAGACAGGGGAGAGACCCAGTACTTC
CASRQDRGETQYF
>many|TRBV20-1|NA|TRBJ2-7
TGCAGTGCTACCGACGGACTGCGCGGCTACGAGCAGTACTTC
CSATDGLRGYEQYF
>many|TRBV28|TRBD2|TRBJ2-3
TGTGCCAGCAGTTTGGGCGGGAGTCTGGTAGATACGCAGTATTTT
CASSLGGSLVDTQYF
>many|TRBV5-1|NA|TRBJ1-6
TGCGCCAGCAGCTCGGGCACGAATAATTCACCCCTCCACTTT
CASSSGTNNSPLHF
>many|TRBV11-3|NA|TRBJ2-7
TGTGCCAGCAGTTCTGGACCGGACCACGAGCAGTACTTC
CASSSGPDHEQYF
>NA|TRBV6-1|NA|TRBJ1-4
TGTGCCAGCAGGACACGTCAACCTAATGAAAAACTGTTTTTT
CASRTRQPNEKLFF
>many|TRBV2|NA|TRBJ2-1
TGTGCCAGCAGTCCTCTTCTGGCGAGGTACAATGAGCAGTTCTTC
CASSPLLARYNEQFF
>many|TRBV3-1|NA|TRBJ1-5
TGTGCCAGCAGCCAAGACAGGGTTGAGCCCCAGCATTTT
CASSQDRVEPQHF
>NA|TRBV5-4|NA|TRBJ2-1
TGTGCCAGCAGCTTGGAGGACCCTCATGAGCAGTTCTTC
CASSLEDPHEQFF
>many|TRBV27|TRBD1|TRBJ1-5
TGTGCCAGCAGCCCAGGGACAGTCCGAAAGATCCGTCAGCCCCAGCATTTT
CASSPGTVRKIRQPQHF
>many|TRBV20-1|TRBD2|TRBJ2-1
TGCAGTGCTAGTGGTCGAGGACTAGCGGGAGGAAGCGGGTACAATGAGCAGTTCTTC
CSASGRGLAGGSGYNEQFF
>many|TRBV20-1|TRBD2|TRBJ2-3
TGCAGTGCTAGAAGCCAGCGGGAGACGACAGATACGCAGTATTTT
CSARSQRETTDTQYF
>many|TRBV6-1|TRBD1|TRBJ2-3
TGTGCCAGCAGCGACCGGGACAGGGTCACAGATACGCAGTATTTT
CASSDRDRVTDTQYF
>many|TRBV2|TRBD2|TRBJ2-7
TGTGCCAGCGCCGGCGGGAGGCAGGACGAGCAGTACTTC
CASAGGRQDEQYF
>many|TRBV2|NA|TRBJ1-1
TGTGCCAGCAGCACCGGCCTTACGGCTGAAGCTTTCTTT
CASSTGLTAEAFF
>NA|TRBV5-1|NA|TRBJ1-2
TGCGCCAGCAGCTTGGGGCCGGGGCAGGGCGATGGCTACACCTTC
CASSLGPGQGDGYTF
>NA|TRBV6-2/TRBV6-3|TRBD2|TRBJ2-3
TGTGCCAGCAGCCGAGCGGGAGACACGCAGTGTTTT
CASSRAGDTQCF
>many|TRBV18|NA|TRBJ2-3
TGTGCCAGCTCACTCAACGGGGCAGGCACAGATACGCAGTATTTT
CASSLNGAGTDTQYF
>many|TRBV7-3|NA|TRBJ2-7
TGTGCCAGCAGCTTATATCCGGCTTCCTACGAGCAGTACTTC
CASSLYPASYEQYF
>NA|TRBV18|NA|TRBJ1-2
TGTGCCAGCTCATCCGCTGGGGATGGCTACACCTTC
CASSSAGDGYTF
>many|TRBV12-3/TRBV12-4|NA|TRBJ1-1
TGTGCCAGCAGCCTGGAAACTGAAGCTTTCTTT
CASSLETEAFF
>NA|TRBV2|TRBD2|TRBJ2-2
TGTGCCAGCAGCCAGTTCACTAGCGGGATAAGTGGCGGGGAGCTGTTTTTT
CASSQFTSGISGGELFF
>few|TRBV7-8|NA|TRBJ1-1
TGTGCCAGCAGCTTACGGCGGGGGAAGAACACTGAAGCTTTCTTT
CASSLRRGKNTEAFF
>many|TRBV3-1|NA|TRBJ2-2
TGTGCCAGCAGCCGGCCCGGGGCCGGGGAGCTGTTTTTT
CASSRPGAGELFF
>few|TRBV9|NA|TRBJ2-3
TGTGCCAGCAGCGTAGCAGGGGCGAAGACAGATACGCAGTATTTT
CASSVAGAKTDTQYF
>NA|TRBV5-6|TRBD2|TRBJ2-1
TGTGCCAGCAGCACCGCAGCGGGAGAAAAGGGGAATGAGCAGTTCTTC
CASSTAAGEKGNEQFF